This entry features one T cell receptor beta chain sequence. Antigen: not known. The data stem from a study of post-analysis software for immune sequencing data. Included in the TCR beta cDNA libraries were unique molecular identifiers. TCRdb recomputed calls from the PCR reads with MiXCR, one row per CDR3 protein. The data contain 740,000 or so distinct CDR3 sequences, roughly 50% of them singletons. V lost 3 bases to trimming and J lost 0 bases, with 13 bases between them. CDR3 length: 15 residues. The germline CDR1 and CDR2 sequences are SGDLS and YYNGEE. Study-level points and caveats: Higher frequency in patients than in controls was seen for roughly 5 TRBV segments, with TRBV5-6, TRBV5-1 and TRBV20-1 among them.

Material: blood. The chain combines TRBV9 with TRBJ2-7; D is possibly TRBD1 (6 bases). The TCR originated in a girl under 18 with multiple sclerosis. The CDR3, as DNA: TGTGCCAGCAGCGCGGGGACACTGGGCTCCTACGAGCAGTACTTC. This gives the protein CASSAGTLGSYEQYF.